Listed here is a single T cell receptor beta chain. Germline assignment: CDR1 SGHNT and CDR2 YYREEE (reference sequence). V lost 3 bases to trimming and J lost 7 bases; unmatched junction nucleotides: 12. The CDR3 runs to 16 residues. This sample is part of a study of blood T cell repertoires in COVID-19. On the study more broadly: The United States, Italy and Spain were the sources of the acute and convalescent COVID-19 samples. T cells, B-cell-depleted T cells, or PBMCs provided the cDNA or gDNA that served as material.

Study processing details: Amplified reference gene primers provided the basis for estimating nucleated cell counts. The protocol was immunoSEQ multiplex PCR, while the TCRdb copy is restricted to in-frame clones and leaves out a portion. The V and J calls and clone size are taken from that table; D and trimming were inferred from the DNA. The sample lists 70,000 to 90,000 clones; approximately 85% were seen once. Material for sequencing was peripheral blood. The chain recombines TRBV5-4 with TRBJ2-3; 9 nucleotides match TRBD2. The sequence was obtained from a man aged 55 to 70 with acute or convalescent COVID-19. Here the CDR3 reads CASSSLTSGPHHTQYF. CDR3 coding DNA: TGTGCCAGCAGCTCTTTAACTAGCGGGCCCCACCATACGCAGTATTTT.